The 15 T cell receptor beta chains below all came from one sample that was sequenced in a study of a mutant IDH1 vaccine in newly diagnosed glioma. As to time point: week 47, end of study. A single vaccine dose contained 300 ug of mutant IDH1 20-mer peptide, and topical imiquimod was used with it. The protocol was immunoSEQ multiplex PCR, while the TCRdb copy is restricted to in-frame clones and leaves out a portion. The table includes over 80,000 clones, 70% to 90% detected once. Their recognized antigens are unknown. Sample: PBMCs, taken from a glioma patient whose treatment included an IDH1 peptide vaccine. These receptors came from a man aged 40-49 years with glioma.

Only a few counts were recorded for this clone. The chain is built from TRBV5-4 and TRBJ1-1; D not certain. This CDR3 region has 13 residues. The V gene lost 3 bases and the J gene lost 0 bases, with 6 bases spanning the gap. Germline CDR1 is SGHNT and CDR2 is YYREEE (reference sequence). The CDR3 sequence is CASSSHLNTEAFF. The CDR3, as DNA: TGTGCCAGCAGCTCACATTTGAACACTGAAGCTTTCTTT.

CDR3 sequence (DNA): TGTGCCAGCAGTGGCTTAGCGGGAAAGGGTTGGGGAGAGACCCAGTACTTC. Translating it yields CASSGLAGKGWGETQYF. The genes are TRBV2 and TRBJ2-5; 8 bases match TRBD2. CDR1 SNHLY and CDR2 FYNNEI come from the germline V gene. The V and J ends lost 4 bases and 4 bases, in that order; junction bases with no gene match: 14. The CDR3 totals 17 residues.

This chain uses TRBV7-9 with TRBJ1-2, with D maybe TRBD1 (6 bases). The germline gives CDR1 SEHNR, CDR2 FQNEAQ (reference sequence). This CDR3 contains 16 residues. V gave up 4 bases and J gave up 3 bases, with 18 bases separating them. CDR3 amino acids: CASSYPGQRFHYGYTF. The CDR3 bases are TGTGCCAGCAGCTATCCGGGACAACGATTCCACTATGGCTACACCTTC.

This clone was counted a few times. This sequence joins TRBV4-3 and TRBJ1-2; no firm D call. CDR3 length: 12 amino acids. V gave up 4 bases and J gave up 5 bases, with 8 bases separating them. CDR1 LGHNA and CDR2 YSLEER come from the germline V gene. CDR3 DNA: TGCGCCAGCAGCCGCGGGATTTATGGCTACACCTTC. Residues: CASSRGIYGYTF.

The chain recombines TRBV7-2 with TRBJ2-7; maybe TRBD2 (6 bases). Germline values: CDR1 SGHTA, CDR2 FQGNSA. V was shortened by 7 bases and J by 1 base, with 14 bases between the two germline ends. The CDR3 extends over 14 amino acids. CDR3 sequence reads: CASIRGGSSYEQYF. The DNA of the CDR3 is TGTGCCAGCATTCGTGGGGGGTCGTCCTACGAGCAGTACTTC.

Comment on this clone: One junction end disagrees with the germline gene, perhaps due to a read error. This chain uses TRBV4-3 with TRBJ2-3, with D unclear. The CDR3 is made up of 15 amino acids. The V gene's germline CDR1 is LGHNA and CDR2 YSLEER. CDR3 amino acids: CASSQDHLSKDTQYF. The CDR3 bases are TGCGCCAGCAGCCAAGATCACCTGAGCAAAGATACGCAGTATTTT.

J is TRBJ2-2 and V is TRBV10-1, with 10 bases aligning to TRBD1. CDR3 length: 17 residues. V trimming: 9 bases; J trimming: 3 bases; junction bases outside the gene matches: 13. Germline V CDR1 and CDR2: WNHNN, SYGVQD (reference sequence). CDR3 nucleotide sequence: TGCGCCAGAAAAAAACAGCCGGGACAGGGGTACACCGGGGAGCTGTTTTTT. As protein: CARKKQPGQGYTGELFF.

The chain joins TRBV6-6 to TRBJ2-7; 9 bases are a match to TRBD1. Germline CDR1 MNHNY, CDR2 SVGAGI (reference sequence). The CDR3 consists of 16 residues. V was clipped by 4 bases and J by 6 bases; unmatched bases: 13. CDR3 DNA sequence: TGTGCCAGCAGTTTGGGGCCCGGGACAGGGCTGGGCGAGCAGTACTTC. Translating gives CASSLGPGTGLGEQYF.

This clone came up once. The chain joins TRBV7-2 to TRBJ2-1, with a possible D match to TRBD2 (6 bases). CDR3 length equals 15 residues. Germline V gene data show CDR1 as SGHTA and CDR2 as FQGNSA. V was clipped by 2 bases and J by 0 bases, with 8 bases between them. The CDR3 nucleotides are TGTGCCAGCAGCTTATCAGCGGGCTCCTACAATGAGCAGTTCTTC. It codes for CASSLSAGSYNEQFF.

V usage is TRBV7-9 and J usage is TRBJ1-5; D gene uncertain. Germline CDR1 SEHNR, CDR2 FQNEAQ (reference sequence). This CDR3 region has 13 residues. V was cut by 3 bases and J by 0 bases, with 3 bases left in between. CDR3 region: CASSFDSNQPQHF. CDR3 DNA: TGTGCCAGCAGCTTTGATAGCAATCAGCCCCAGCATTTT.

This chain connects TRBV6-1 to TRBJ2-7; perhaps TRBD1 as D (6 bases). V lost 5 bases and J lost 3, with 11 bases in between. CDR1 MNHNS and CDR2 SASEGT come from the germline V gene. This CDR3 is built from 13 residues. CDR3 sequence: CASSTEGGYEQYF. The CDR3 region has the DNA TGTGCCAGCAGTACCGAAGGGGGCTACGAGCAGTACTTC.

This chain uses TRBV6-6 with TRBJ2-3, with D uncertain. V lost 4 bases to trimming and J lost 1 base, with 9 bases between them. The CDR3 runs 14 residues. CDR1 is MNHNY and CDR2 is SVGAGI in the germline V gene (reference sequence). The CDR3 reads CASSSRRGTDTQYF. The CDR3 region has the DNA TGTGCCAGCAGTTCCCGGCGCGGCACAGATACGCAGTATTTT.

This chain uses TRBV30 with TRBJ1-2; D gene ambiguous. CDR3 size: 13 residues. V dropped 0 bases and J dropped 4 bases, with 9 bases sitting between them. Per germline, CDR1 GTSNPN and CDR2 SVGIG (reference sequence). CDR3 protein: CAWSVSPFYGYTF. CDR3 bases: TGTGCCTGGAGTGTAAGCCCCTTCTATGGCTACACCTTC.

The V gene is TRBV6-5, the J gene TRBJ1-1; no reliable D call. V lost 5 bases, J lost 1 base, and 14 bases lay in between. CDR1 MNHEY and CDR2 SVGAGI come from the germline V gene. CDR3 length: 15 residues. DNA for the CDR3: TGTGCCAGCAGTCGGCAGCCCGTCCCGAACACTGAAGCTTTCTTT. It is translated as CASSRQPVPNTEAFF.

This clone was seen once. CDR3 coding DNA: TGTGCCAGCAGCGACCCCTCGGGCCCAGTTGAAGCTTTCTTT. It translates to CASSDPSGPVEAFF. This chain links TRBV5-6 with TRBJ1-1, with unresolved D. There are 14 residues in the CDR3. Trimming shortened V by 4 bases and J by 7 bases, and 17 bases separated the two germline ends. CDR1 SGHDT and CDR2 YYEEEE come from the germline V gene.